This entry lists 22 T cell receptor beta chains sequenced from one sample in a study of CD8 T cells in ankylosing spondylitis. TCRdb independently ran MiXCR on the 5' RACE reads; one entry per CDR3 protein. The sample shows a few hundred thousand distinct CDR3 sequences, roughly 10% of them seen only once. Sequences were obtained from blood, either unsorted or a sorted T cell fraction (not recorded which). These receptors all come from a male donor with ankylosing spondylitis or in good health (not recorded which).

There are a few counts of this clonotype. Relative to the germline gene, one junction end is altered; a read error may explain this. This chain joins TRBV11-2 and TRBJ2-3, with 9 bases fitting TRBD2. CDR3 length equals 17 residues. Germline lookup yields CDR1 SGHAT and CDR2 FQNNGV. As DNA, the CDR3 is TGTGCCAGCAGCGTAGAGGGGATAGCGGGGGTGGCAGATACGCAGTATTTT. It is translated as CASSVEGIAGVADTQYF. The variable domain in full, with the rest retrieved from reference TRBV11-2 and TRBJ2-3, is EAGVAQSPRYKIIEKRQSVAFWCNPISGHATLYWYQQILGQGPKLLIQFQNNGVVDDSQLPKDRFSAERLKGVDSTLKIQPAKLEDSAVYLCASSVEGIAGVADTQYFGPGTRLTVL.

There are many counts of this clonotype. The CDR3 nucleotides are TGTGCCACCAACCTCTGGGAGGGGTTGAACACTGAAGCTTTCTTT. Its protein is CATNLWEGLNTEAFF. The chain combines TRBV15 with TRBJ1-1; possible D gene TRBD1, 5 bases. Germline values: CDR1 LNHNV, CDR2 YYDKDF (reference sequence). The CDR3 extends over 15 amino acids. V lost 7 bases and J lost 0, with 15 bases in between. The full variable domain, rest sourced from reference TRBV15 and TRBJ1-1, is DAMVIQNPRYQVTQFGKPVTLSCSQTLNHNVMYWYQQKSSQAPKLLFHYYDKDFNNEADTPDNFQSRRPNTSFCFLDIRSPGLGDTAMYLCATNLWEGLNTEAFFGQGTRLTVV.

This clonotype showed up just a few times. CDR3 amino acids: CASSLLSGTEAFF. For the CDR3, the DNA is TGTGCCAGCAGCTTATTGTCGGGTACTGAAGCTTTCTTT. The chain recombines TRBV7-3 with TRBJ1-1; D is undetermined. The V and J ends lost 2 bases and 5 bases respectively, with 9 bases between them. Germline V CDR1 and CDR2: SGHTA, FQGTGA. The CDR3 extends over 13 amino acids.

The chain recombines TRBV20-1 with TRBJ2-1; 10 bases match TRBD2. The CDR3 covers 16 residues. The germline V gene has CDR1 DFQATT and CDR2 SNEGSKA (reference sequence). The V segment lost 5 bases and the J segment 3 bases; nucleotides outside the gene matches: 10. The CDR3 loop reads CSAHSSGSLVYNEQFF. For the CDR3, the DNA is TGCAGTGCTCATTCTAGCGGGAGCTTGGTCTACAATGAGCAGTTCTTC.

Concerning this clonotype: This clone may be a read error of a much larger clone one base away. The J gene is TRBJ1-4, the V gene TRBV28; D remains ambiguous. This CDR3 has 14 residues. CDR1 is MDHEN and CDR2 is SYDVKM in the germline V gene. The germline V and J ends were trimmed by 7 bases and 0 bases, with 9 bases remaining between them. The CDR3 nucleotides are TGTGCCAGCACAACTGACTCAACTAATGAAAAACTGTTTTTT. Its protein is CASTTDSTNEKLFF.

This clonotype was observed at least ten times. The V and J genes are TRBV12-3 or TRBV12-4 and TRBJ1-5; the D gene is possibly TRBD1 (6 bases). The CDR3 runs 14 residues. V lost 3 bases, J lost 2 bases, and 8 bases lay in between. This chain's CDR3 is CASSFRTGNQPQHF. The CDR3 coding sequence is TGTGCCAGCAGTTTTAGGACAGGCAATCAGCCCCAGCATTTT.

This clonotype was observed many times. The rearrangement links TRBV12-3 or TRBV12-4 to TRBJ2-5; perhaps TRBD2 as D (6 bases). CDR3 length: 14 residues. V dropped 3 bases and J dropped 5 bases, with 13 bases sitting between them. The CDR3 spells CASSLSRAGETQYF. DNA of the CDR3: TGTGCCAGCAGTTTGAGTCGTGCGGGGGAGACCCAGTACTTC.

This clonotype came up many times. The V and J genes are TRBV18 and TRBJ2-3; D possibly corresponds to TRBD1 (6 bases). The germline V gene encodes CDR1 KGHSH and CDR2 LQKENI. The CDR3 loop spans 15 amino acids. V dropped 3 bases and J dropped 0 bases, with 10 bases sitting between them. The CDR3 nucleotides are TGTGCCAGCTCACCGAAGAGGGGGAGCACAGATACGCAGTATTTT. Its protein product is CASSPKRGSTDTQYF.

This clonotype appeared a few times. The rearrangement uses TRBV12-3 or TRBV12-4 and TRBJ2-2; perhaps TRBD1 as D (7 bases). The CDR3 is 15 residues long. V was clipped by 3 bases and J by 4 bases, with 12 bases between them. CDR3 coding DNA: TGTGCCAGCAGTTTCAGGGGGGAAACCACCGGGGAGCTGTTTTTT. As protein: CASSFRGETTGELFF.

The chain recombines TRBV5-1 with TRBJ2-3; 8 positions match TRBD1. Per the germline V gene, CDR1 is SGHRS and CDR2 is YFSETQ. This CDR3 has 13 residues. The V and J ends lost 5 bases and 5 bases, in that order; junction bases with no gene match: 4. CDR3 in amino acids: CASRRTGRDTQYF. Written as DNA, the CDR3 is TGCGCCAGCAGACGGACAGGGAGAGATACGCAGTATTTT. The variable domain in full, completed from reference TRBV5-1 and TRBJ2-3, reads KAGVTQTPRYLIKTRGQQVTLSCSPISGHRSVSWYQQTPGQGLQFLFEYFSETQRNKGNFPGRFSGRQFSNSRSEMNVSTLELGDSALYLCASRRTGRDTQYFGPGTRLTVL.

The rearrangement links TRBV3-1 to TRBJ1-1; perhaps TRBD1 as D (6 bases). Germline lookup yields CDR1 LGHDT and CDR2 YNNKEL (reference sequence). The CDR3 is 14 residues long. Between the trimmed V and J ends, which lost 1 base and 5 bases, there was a span of 11 bases. The CDR3 region is CASSQVPRGTEAFF. DNA for the CDR3: TGTGCCAGCAGCCAAGTTCCCAGGGGTACTGAAGCTTTCTTT.

This clonotype was counted at least ten times. The chain recombines TRBV5-1 with TRBJ2-3, with TRBD1 as a possible D gene (5 bases). The germline gives CDR1 SGHRS, CDR2 YFSETQ. Trimming removed 2 bases from V and 4 bases from J, with 8 bases in between. The CDR3 runs to 13 residues. In DNA, the CDR3 is TGCGCCAGCAGCTTCGCAGGGCCAGATACGCAGTATTTT. This encodes CASSFAGPDTQYF.

This clonotype was picked up many times. This chain connects TRBV5-1 to TRBJ2-2; perhaps D is TRBD1 or TRBD2 (5 bases each). This CDR3 has 14 residues. In germline, CDR1 is SGHRS, CDR2 YFSETQ. Trimming removed 7 bases at V and 0 bases at J, with 10 bases between. This CDR3 is CASHPGPNTGELFF. The CDR3 DNA is TGCGCCAGCCACCCGGGGCCGAACACCGGGGAGCTGTTTTTT.

The gene calls are TRBV12-3 or TRBV12-4 and TRBJ1-1; possibly TRBD1 for D (6 bases). CDR3 size: 15 residues. Trimming cost V 3 bases and J 0 bases, with 11 bases left between them. The CDR3 here is CASSFGAGVNTEAFF. The CDR3, as DNA: TGTGCCAGCAGTTTCGGGGCAGGGGTGAACACTGAAGCTTTCTTT.

This clonotype was detected ten times or more. V is TRBV5-1 and J is TRBJ2-7; 8 bases match TRBD1. Per the germline V gene, CDR1 is SGHRS and CDR2 is YFSETQ. This CDR3 is 14 amino acids long. V shed 4 bases and J 7 bases; nucleotides not matched to a gene: 10. As DNA, the CDR3 is TGCGCCAGCAGCACCTCAGGGGGCGCGGGAGAGCAGTACTTC. Amino acid sequence: CASSTSGGAGEQYF. The full variable domain, its missing parts supplied by reference TRBV5-1 and TRBJ2-7, is KAGVTQTPRYLIKTRGQQVTLSCSPISGHRSVSWYQQTPGQGLQFLFEYFSETQRNKGNFPGRFSGRQFSNSRSEMNVSTLELGDSALYLCASSTSGGAGEQYFGPGTRLTVT.

This clonotype was seen repeatedly, ten times or more. The chain is built from TRBV15 and TRBJ2-5, with 13 bases that match TRBD2. This CDR3 region has 15 residues. Germline V lookup: CDR1 LNHNV, CDR2 YYDKDF (reference sequence). After removal of 4 bases from V and 5 bases from J, the junction contained 4 bases not matched to a gene. The CDR3 DNA reads TGTGCCACCAGCACCCGGACTAGCGGGAGCGAGACCCAGTACTTC. Protein sequence: CATSTRTSGSETQYF.

This clonotype has just a few counts. V is TRBV6-5 and J is TRBJ2-7; TRBD1 agrees at 8 bases. V dropped 2 bases and J dropped 3; count of bases not matched to a gene: 9. This CDR3 is 16 amino acids long. In germline, CDR1 is MNHEY, CDR2 SVGAGI. CDR3 nucleotides: TGTGCCAGCAGTTACCGTCAGGGGGCCGCTCTCTACGAGCAGTACTTC. Translating gives CASSYRQGAALYEQYF.

This clonotype was counted at least ten times. The chain uses TRBV11-2 and TRBJ1-1; no definite D call. Trimming took 4 bases from V and 2 from J, leaving 17 bases between them. There are 16 residues in the CDR3. Per the germline V gene, CDR1 is SGHAT and CDR2 is FQNNGV. In nucleotides, the CDR3 is TGTGCCAGCAGCTCCCTCGTAGGTGTGGGTAACACTGAAGCTTTCTTT. It translates to CASSSLVGVGNTEAFF. The full variable domain, with the rest looked up from reference TRBV11-2 and TRBJ1-1, is EAGVAQSPRYKIIEKRQSVAFWCNPISGHATLYWYQQILGQGPKLLIQFQNNGVVDDSQLPKDRFSAERLKGVDSTLKIQPAKLEDSAVYLCASSSLVGVGNTEAFFGQGTRLTVV.

The V gene is TRBV3-1, the J gene TRBJ2-1, with TRBD2 matching 8 bases. CDR3 length: 14 residues. The J segment lost 8 bases and the V segment lost 4 bases, leaving 7 bases of the junction unmatched. Germline V lookup: CDR1 LGHDT, CDR2 YNNKEL (reference sequence). The CDR3 DNA reads as TGTGCCAGCAGCCTGGCGGGAGGATCGGATGAGCAGTTCTTC. The encoded protein is CASSLAGGSDEQFF.

This clonotype occurred many times. The chain uses TRBV9 and TRBJ2-3; D might be TRBD1 (5 bases). V lost 1 base, J lost 3 bases, and 12 bases lay in between. Germline CDR1 is SGDLS and CDR2 is YYNGEE. This CDR3 spans 15 amino acids. The CDR3 reads CASSVTGARTDTQYF. The CDR3 DNA reads TGTGCCAGCAGCGTAACTGGGGCTCGGACAGATACGCAGTATTTT. Supplemented by reference TRBV9 and TRBJ2-3, the full variable domain reads DSGVTQTPKHLITATGQRVTLRCSPRSGDLSVYWYQQSLDQGLQFLIQYYNGEERAKGNILERFSAQQFPDLHSELNLSSLELGDSALYFCASSVTGARTDTQYFGPGTRLTVL.

Only a few counts were recorded for this clonotype. The genes are TRBV18 and TRBJ1-1; the D gene is possibly TRBD1 (6 bases). Germline CDR1 reads KGHSH; CDR2 reads LQKENI. V was clipped by 2 bases and J by 2 bases, with 12 bases between them. The CDR3 spans 15 residues. The DNA for the CDR3 is TGTGCCAGCTCACCATCGGGGACACTAAACACTGAAGCTTTCTTT. It is translated as CASSPSGTLNTEAFF.

A note on this clonotype: A junction end diverges from the germline sequence, so it may reflect a read error. The chain uses TRBV5-1 and TRBJ2-3; possible D gene TRBD1, 5 bases. There are 14 residues in the CDR3. Germline CDR1 reads SGHRS; CDR2 reads YFSETQ. The CDR3 here is CVSSWTPGTDTQYF. CDR3 DNA sequence: TGCGTCAGCAGCTGGACACCCGGCACAGATACGCAGTATTTT.